Listed below are T cell receptor beta chains from one sample, sequenced in a study of T cells after yellow fever vaccination. TCRdb used MiXCR to reprocess the 5' RACE reads, holding one entry per CDR3 protein. The data show more than 300,000 distinct CDR3 sequences, with approximately 4.3% seen just once and roughly 19% held by the top ten. The source was PBMCs, collected 15 days after the yellow fever booster vaccination. These receptors all come from a man between 18 and 29 years old who received the YFV17D yellow fever vaccine. The CDR3 runs from the conserved cysteine through the conserved F or W. Fields, in order: clone size, J gene, V gene, CDR3 protein. The listing skips clone size in some rows; elsewhere it reads once, few, many or a size class.

clone size: few
J gene: TRBJ2-1
V gene: TRBV6-6
CDR3 protein: CASITGGFNEQFF

clone size: many
J gene: TRBJ1-1
V gene: TRBV7-6
CDR3 protein: CASSAAMNTEAFF

clone size: .
J gene: TRBJ2-1
V gene: TRBV9
CDR3 protein: CASSVDPGSDEQFF

clone size: .
J gene: TRBJ1-4
V gene: TRBV4-1
CDR3 protein: CASSQRWLGEKLFF

clone size: many
J gene: TRBJ2-1
V gene: TRBV4-2
CDR3 protein: CASSASGGPGSYNEQFF

clone size: .
J gene: TRBJ2-3
V gene: TRBV7-2
CDR3 protein: CASSPTGLAGGNTQYF

clone size: few
J gene: TRBJ2-5
V gene: TRBV5-1
CDR3 protein: CASSVGSVETQYF

clone size: many
J gene: TRBJ2-2
V gene: TRBV20-1
CDR3 protein: CSASLSGGYNTGELFF

clone size: .
J gene: TRBJ1-1
V gene: TRBV25-1
CDR3 protein: CASSVGLTETEAFF

clone size: few
J gene: TRBJ2-3
V gene: TRBV30
CDR3 protein: CACTRGTDTQYF

clone size: many
J gene: TRBJ2-3
V gene: TRBV4-3
CDR3 protein: CASSPRRESPQYF

clone size: .
J gene: TRBJ2-7
V gene: TRBV5-4
CDR3 protein: CASSMGQGSSYEQYF

clone size: .
J gene: TRBJ1-1
V gene: TRBV12-3/TRBV12-4
CDR3 protein: CASTATSTEAFF

clone size: .
J gene: TRBJ2-3
V gene: TRBV27
CDR3 protein: CAVTGGGTDTQYF

clone size: many
J gene: TRBJ2-3
V gene: TRBV7-2
CDR3 protein: CASSFRPRTDTQYF

clone size: few
J gene: TRBJ1-6
V gene: TRBV6-2/TRBV6-3
CDR3 protein: CASGAVYYDNSPLHF

clone size: .
J gene: TRBJ2-2
V gene: TRBV5-1
CDR3 protein: CASSFGTSNTGELFF

clone size: many
J gene: TRBJ1-3
V gene: TRBV10-3
CDR3 protein: CAISEGGNTIYF

clone size: many
J gene: TRBJ2-5
V gene: TRBV20-1
CDR3 protein: CSAGASGAETQYF

clone size: many
J gene: TRBJ1-1
V gene: TRBV27
CDR3 protein: CASSFRRNTEAFF

clone size: few
J gene: TRBJ1-6
V gene: TRBV20-1
CDR3 protein: CSVPDRGPPLHF

clone size: many
J gene: TRBJ2-5
V gene: TRBV5-1
CDR3 protein: CASSVQESQETQYF

clone size: many
J gene: TRBJ1-1
V gene: TRBV7-3
CDR3 protein: CASSLTTGNTEAFF

clone size: .
J gene: TRBJ2-6
V gene: TRBV4-1
CDR3 protein: CASSQEGTAPAGANVLTF

clone size: many
J gene: TRBJ2-7
V gene: TRBV12-3/TRBV12-4
CDR3 protein: CASSLVSDRGYEQYF